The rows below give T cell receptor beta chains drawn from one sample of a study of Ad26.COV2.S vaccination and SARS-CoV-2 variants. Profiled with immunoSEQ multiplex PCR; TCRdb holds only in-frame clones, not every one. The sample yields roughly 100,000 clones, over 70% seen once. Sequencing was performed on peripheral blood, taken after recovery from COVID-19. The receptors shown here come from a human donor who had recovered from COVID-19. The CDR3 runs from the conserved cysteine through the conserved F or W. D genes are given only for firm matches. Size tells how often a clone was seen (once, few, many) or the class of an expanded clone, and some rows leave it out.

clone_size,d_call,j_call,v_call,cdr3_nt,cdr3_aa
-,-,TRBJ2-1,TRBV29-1,TGCAGCGGTCAGGGGAGCTCCTACAATGAGCAGTTCTTC,CSGQGSSYNEQFF
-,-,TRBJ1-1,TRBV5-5,TGTGCCAGCAGCTTCGGGCAGATCACTGAAGCTTTCTTT,CASSFGQITEAFF
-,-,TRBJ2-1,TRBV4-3,TGCGCCAGCAGCCGGGACTTTAATTACAATGAGCAGTTCTTC,CASSRDFNYNEQFF
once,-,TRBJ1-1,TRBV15,TGTGCCACCAGCAGAGAATATGGGGGCGGAACTGAAGCTTTCTTT,CATSREYGGGTEAFF
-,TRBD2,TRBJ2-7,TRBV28,TGTGCCACCACAGGGACTAGCGGGGGCGTCACCTACGAGCAGTACTTC,CATTGTSGGVTYEQYF
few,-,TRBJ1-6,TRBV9,TGTGCCAGCAGCGTAGCACGGCTTAATTCACCCCTCCACTTT,CASSVARLNSPLHF
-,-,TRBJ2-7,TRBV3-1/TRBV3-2,TGTGCCAGCAGCCAGATCTACGAGCAGTACTTC,CASSQIYEQYF
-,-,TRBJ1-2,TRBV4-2,TGTGCCAGCAGCATGGGGGCTGGGGACAACTATGGCTACACCTTC,CASSMGAGDNYGYTF
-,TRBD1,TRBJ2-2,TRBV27,TGTGCCAGCAGAACAGTCGGGACAGCGCGGACCGGGGAGCTGTTTTTT,CASRTVGTARTGELFF
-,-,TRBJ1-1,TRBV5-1,TGCGCCAGCAGCCCGGGGAACACTGAAGCTTTCTTT,CASSPGNTEAFF
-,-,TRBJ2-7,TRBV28,TGTGCCAGCAGTTTATACTCAGGGGGGGGTTACGAGCAGTACTTC,CASSLYSGGGYEQYF
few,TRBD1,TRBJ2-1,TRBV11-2,TGTGCCAGCAGATATGGCGGACAGGGGGAAGACTACAATGAGCAGTTCTTC,CASRYGGQGEDYNEQFF
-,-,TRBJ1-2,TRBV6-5,TGTGCCAGCAGTTACGACAGCTTCTATGGCTACACCTTC,CASSYDSFYGYTF
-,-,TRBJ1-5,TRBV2,TGTGCCAGCAGGGGGGTAGATGGCAATCAGCCCCAGCATTTT,CASRGVDGNQPQHF
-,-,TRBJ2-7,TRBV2,TGTGCCAGCAGTGTTGCCTTTAGTACCTACGAGCAGTACTTC,CASSVAFSTYEQYF
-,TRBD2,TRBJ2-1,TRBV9,TGTGCCAGCAGCAAAACGGGGGGGCGGAACAATGAGCAGTTCTTC,CASSKTGGRNNEQFF
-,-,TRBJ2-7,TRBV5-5,TGTGCCAGCAGGTCCGGGGCCTACGAGCAGTACTTC,CASRSGAYEQYF
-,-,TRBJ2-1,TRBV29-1,TGCAGCATTTCTCCAGGACAGTGGATTAACAATGAGCAGTTCTTC,CSISPGQWINNEQFF
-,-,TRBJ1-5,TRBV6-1,TGTGCCAGCAGTGTTCTTTTGGCAACAAGAGGGAATCAGCCCCAGCATTTT,CASSVLLATRGNQPQHF
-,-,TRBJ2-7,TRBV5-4,TGTGCCAGCAGCTTGGGCGGGGTCCACGAGCAGTACTTC,CASSLGGVHEQYF
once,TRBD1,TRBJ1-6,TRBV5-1,TGCGCCAGCAGCGGGGGACAGGGGGCTAATTCACCCCTCCACTTT,CASSGGQGANSPLHF
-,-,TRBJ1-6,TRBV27,TGTGCCAGCAGTTTCCGGCCAAGGAATTCACCCCTCCACTTT,CASSFRPRNSPLHF
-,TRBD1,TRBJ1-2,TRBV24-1,TGTGCCACCAGTGATACAGGGACAGGGGGCGGCTACACCTTC,CATSDTGTGGGYTF
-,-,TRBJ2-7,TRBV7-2,TGTGCCAGCAGCTCCCGGGACCCGGGTGACTACGAGCAGTACTTC,CASSSRDPGDYEQYF
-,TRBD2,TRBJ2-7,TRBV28,TGTGCCAGCAGTTTGCGGGGGAGCTACGAACGGCAGTACTTC,CASSLRGSYERQYF
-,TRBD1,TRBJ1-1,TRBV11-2,TGTGCCAGCAGCTTCCGGCATTGGGACAGCGGTTCTGCAGCTTTCTTT,CASSFRHWDSGSAAFF
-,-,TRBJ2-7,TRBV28,TGTGCCAGCAGAAATGTATACGAGCAGTACTTC,CASRNVYEQYF
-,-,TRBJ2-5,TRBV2,TGTGCCAGCAGTGTAGGATTTCTTGACCAGTACTTC,CASSVGFLDQYF
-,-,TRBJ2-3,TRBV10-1,TGCGCCAGCAGTGGAGGGGGGGCACACACAGATACGCAGTATTTT,CASSGGGAHTDTQYF
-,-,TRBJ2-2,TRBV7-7,TGTGCCAGCAGCCCCCGGACAGCCACCGGGGAGCTGTTTTTT,CASSPRTATGELFF
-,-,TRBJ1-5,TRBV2,TGTGCCAGCGCAGGTAGCAATCAGCCCCAGCATTTT,CASAGSNQPQHF
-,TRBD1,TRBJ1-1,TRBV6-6,TGTGCCAGCAGTTCTAGGGGAAGGACAGGGCAAGAAGCTTTCTTT,CASSSRGRTGQEAFF
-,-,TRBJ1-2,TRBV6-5,TGTGCCAGCAGTACCGGACAGATCTATGGCTACACCTTC,CASSTGQIYGYTF
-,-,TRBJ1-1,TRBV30,TGTGCCTGGAGTGTAGTAAGGGGGAGCGCTGAAGCTTTCTTT,CAWSVVRGSAEAFF
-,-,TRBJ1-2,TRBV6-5,TGTGCCAGCAGAGGCGGACAGCATAACTATGGCTACACCTTC,CASRGGQHNYGYTF
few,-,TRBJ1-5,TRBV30,TGTGCCTGGAGTTCGTCGGGTCAGCCCCAGCATTTT,CAWSSSGQPQHF
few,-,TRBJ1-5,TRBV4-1,TGCGCCAGCAGCCAAGGTTTGGAGGGAGGGCAGCCCCAGCATTTT,CASSQGLEGGQPQHF
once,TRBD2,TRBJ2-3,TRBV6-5,TGTGCCAGCGCGACTAGCGGCACAGATACGCAGTATTTT,CASATSGTDTQYF
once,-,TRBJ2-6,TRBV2,TGTGCCAGCAACAGAGAGAGCTCTGGGGCCAACGTCCTGACTTTC,CASNRESSGANVLTF
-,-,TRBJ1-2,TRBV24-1,TGTGCCACCAGTGTCACAGACTATGGCTACACCTTC,CATSVTDYGYTF
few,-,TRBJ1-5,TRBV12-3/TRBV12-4,TGTGCCAGCAGTTCGCGGGGACTGGAACCCCAGCATTTT,CASSSRGLEPQHF
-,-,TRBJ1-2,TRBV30,TGTGCCTGCCAGCAGGGCTACTATGGCTACACCTTC,CACQQGYYGYTF
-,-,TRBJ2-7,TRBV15,TGTGCCACCAGCAGAGACCCCAGCGGTTCCTACGAGCAGTACTTC,CATSRDPSGSYEQYF
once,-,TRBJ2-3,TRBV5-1,TGCGCCAGCAGCGATGAGAAGGGCACAGATACGCAGTATTTT,CASSDEKGTDTQYF
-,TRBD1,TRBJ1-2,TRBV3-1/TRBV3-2,TGTGCCAGCAGCCCAGCCGGGACAGGGGTAGGTGGCTACACCTTC,CASSPAGTGVGGYTF
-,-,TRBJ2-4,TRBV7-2,TGTGCCAGCAGCTTCGAGGAGGGCATTCAGTACTTC,CASSFEEGIQYF
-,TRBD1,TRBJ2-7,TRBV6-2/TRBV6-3,TGTGCCAGCAGTTACGGAGCAGGGGGATTTGACGAGCAGTACTTC,CASSYGAGGFDEQYF
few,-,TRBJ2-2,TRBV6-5,TGTGCCAGCAGATTACAGAGACACACCGGGGAGCTGTTTTTT,CASRLQRHTGELFF
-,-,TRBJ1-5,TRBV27,TGTGCCAGCAGTTTATCCTTCCGGGGAACAAATCAGCCCCAGCATTTT,CASSLSFRGTNQPQHF
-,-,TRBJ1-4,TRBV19,TGTGCCAGTAGTATACTTTCGCGGACTAATGAAAAACTGTTTTTT,CASSILSRTNEKLFF
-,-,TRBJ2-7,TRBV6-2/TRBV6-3,TGTGCCAGCAGTGTGTGGTACGAGCAGTACTTC,CASSVWYEQYF
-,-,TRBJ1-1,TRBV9,TGTGCCAGCAACGAAGGACAGATAAACACTGAAGCTTTCTTT,CASNEGQINTEAFF
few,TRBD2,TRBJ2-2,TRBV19,TGTGCCAGTAGTACGGCTAGCGGGGGGGCCGGGGAGCTGTTTTTT,CASSTASGGAGELFF
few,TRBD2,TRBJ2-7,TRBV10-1,TGCGCCAGCAGTGAGAGGGGTAGCGGGCCCTACGAGCAGTACTTC,CASSERGSGPYEQYF
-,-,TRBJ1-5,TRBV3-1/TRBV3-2,TGTGCCAGCAGCCGCGGACGGGGAAATCAGCCCCAGCATTTT,CASSRGRGNQPQHF